Following are 19 T cell receptor beta chains from one sample sequenced in a study of blood T cells in healthy people across ages. A sample-barcoded 5' primer and a J-beta primer mix were used in a second PCR of about 7 to 12 cycles. TCRdb analysed the 5' RACE reads with MiXCR anew, one entry per CDR3 protein. The sample lists more than 500,000 distinct CDR3 sequences, about 25% occurring once. Sequenced material: blood. Receptors were obtained from an older woman in good health.

At least ten counts were recorded for this clonotype. The chain links TRBV29-1 to TRBJ1-2, with 9 positions matching TRBD1. The junction had 3 bases not matched to a gene; V was cut back by 5 bases and J by 2 bases. This CDR3 region has 13 residues. Per the germline V gene, CDR1 is SQVTM and CDR2 is ANQGSEA. The CDR3 spells CSVIGQGNYGYTF. The DNA for the CDR3 is TGCAGCGTTATAGGACAGGGGAACTATGGCTACACCTTC.

The gene calls are TRBV11-2 and TRBJ2-1; D unresolved. The CDR3 consists of 14 residues. With 1 base removed from V and 12 bases from J, the gap between germline ends came to 16 bases. CDR1 is SGHAT and CDR2 is FQNNGV in the germline V gene. CDR3 protein: CASSLVRGSSVQFF. As DNA, the CDR3 is TGTGCCAGCAGCTTAGTGCGCGGATCCTCTGTGCAGTTCTTC.

CDR3 DNA sequence: TGTGCCAGCTCACCACAGGGGGCGTCTGGGGAGCTGTTTTTT. Protein sequence: CASSPQGASGELFF. The chain employs TRBV18 and TRBJ2-2; 7 nucleotides line up with TRBD1. The CDR3 runs to 14 residues. Looked up from germline, CDR1 is KGHSH and CDR2 is LQKENI. Unmatched junction bases numbered 4, after V lost 1 base and J lost 8 bases. The entire variable domain, with the rest obtained from reference TRBV18 and TRBJ2-2, is as follows: NAGVMQNPRHLVRRRGQEARLRCSPMKGHSHVYWYRQLPEEGLKFMVYLQKENIIDESGMPKERFSAEFPKEGPSILRIQQVVRGDSAAYFCASSPQGASGELFFGEGSRLTVL.

This clonotype was found a few times. The chain has TRBV5-1 and TRBJ1-4, with 7 bases fitting TRBD1. Germline CDR1 and CDR2: SGHRS and YFSETQ. The junction had 4 bases not matched to a gene; V was cut back by 0 bases and J by 5 bases. The CDR3 contains 15 residues. DNA for the CDR3: TGCGCCAGCAGCTTGGTCGGGACAGAGAATGAAAAACTGTTTTTT. This codes for CASSLVGTENEKLFF.

In this sample, this clonotype turned up a few times. For the CDR3, the DNA is TGCAGTGCTAGGGGGGGGTTTAACTATGGCTACACCTTC. It codes for CSARGGFNYGYTF. The V call is TRBV20-1, the J call TRBJ1-2, with D maybe TRBD1 (5 bases). Germline assignment: CDR1 DFQATT and CDR2 SNEGSKA (reference sequence). This CDR3 is 13 amino acids long. Trimming removed 3 bases at V and 1 base at J, with 9 bases between.

The chain joins TRBV12-5 to TRBJ1-1, with 7 bases aligning to TRBD1. The germline V gene encodes CDR1 LGHNT and CDR2 FRNRAP. This CDR3 has 15 residues. V was clipped by 5 bases and J by 2 bases; unmatched bases: 8. CDR3 nucleotide sequence: TGTGCTAGTGGTCCCCGGGACAGATTTAACACTGAAGCTTTCTTT. Translating it yields CASGPRDRFNTEAFF.

The V gene is TRBV5-1, the J gene TRBJ2-3; 15 positions agree with TRBD2. The CDR3 runs to 16 residues. J gave up 6 bases and V 4 bases, and 6 bases lay outside the gene matches. Germline CDR1 is SGHRS and CDR2 is YFSETQ. The CDR3 sequence: CASSTGLAGGSDTQYF. CDR3 DNA sequence: TGCGCCAGCAGCACGGGACTAGCGGGGGGCTCGGATACGCAGTATTTT.

This clonotype was observed a few times. The V call is TRBV5-1, the J call TRBJ1-1; D not certain. CDR1 and CDR2 from the germline V gene are SGHRS and YFSETQ. The length of the CDR3 is 14 residues. The V and J ends lost 1 base and 2 bases respectively, with 9 bases between them. The CDR3 DNA follows: TGCGCCAGCAGCTTGACTGACGGAAACACTGAAGCTTTCTTT. It is translated as CASSLTDGNTEAFF. Full variable domain (rest looked up from reference TRBV5-1 and TRBJ1-1): KAGVTQTPRYLIKTRGQQVTLSCSPISGHRSVSWYQQTPGQGLQFLFEYFSETQRNKGNFPGRFSGRQFSNSRSEMNVSTLELGDSALYLCASSLTDGNTEAFFGQGTRLTVV.

The chain uses TRBV11-2 and TRBJ2-3, with D unresolved. Germline V lookup: CDR1 SGHAT, CDR2 FQNNGV. V lost 5 bases, J lost 0 bases, and 12 bases lay in between. The CDR3 extends over 15 amino acids. The CDR3 sequence: CASSRLSTSTDTQYF. DNA of the CDR3: TGTGCCAGCAGCCGGTTGTCGACTAGCACAGATACGCAGTATTTT.

This clonotype was seen only once. The chain couples TRBV10-3 to TRBJ2-1, with 7 bases aligning to TRBD2. The germline V gene encodes CDR1 ENHRY and CDR2 SYGVKD. There are 17 residues in the CDR3. V trimming: 6 bases; J trimming: 8 bases; junction bases outside the gene matches: 19. CDR3 in amino acids: CAIRDSFGRGTLDEQFF. DNA of the CDR3: TGTGCCATCAGGGACTCATTCGGGCGGGGGACTTTGGATGAGCAGTTCTTC.

This clonotype has only a few counts. The rearrangement links TRBV7-2 to TRBJ1-6; no definite D call. Between the trimmed V and J ends, which lost 6 bases and 8 bases, there was a span of 8 bases. CDR3 length equals 12 residues. Germline V gene lookup returns CDR1 SGHTA and CDR2 FQGNSA. CDR3 coding DNA: TGTGCCAGCAGATCAAACGATTCACCCCTCCACTTT. Protein: CASRSNDSPLHF. Filled out from reference TRBV7-2 and TRBJ1-6, the complete variable domain reads GAGVSQSPSNKVTEKGKDVELRCDPISGHTALYWYRQSLGQGLEFLIYFQGNSAPDKSGLPSDRFSAERTGGSVSTLTIQRTQQEDSAVYLCASRSNDSPLHFGNGTRLTVT.

This chain connects TRBV10-3 to TRBJ2-5; no reliable D call. Germline V lookup: CDR1 ENHRY, CDR2 SYGVKD. Trimming stripped 6 bases from V and 5 bases from J, with 13 bases between. The CDR3 sequence is 13 residues long. The CDR3 is CAIRQLIGETQYF. CDR3 DNA: TGTGCCATCAGACAACTAATAGGGGAGACCCAGTACTTC.

The chain recombines TRBV20-1 with TRBJ2-3; D call uncertain. The CDR3 consists of 14 residues. The germline V gene encodes CDR1 DFQATT and CDR2 SNEGSKA (reference sequence). The germline V and J ends were trimmed by 3 bases and 2 bases, with 12 bases remaining between them. Written as DNA, the CDR3 is TGCAGTGCTAGTAGACCTCCTAACACAGATACGCAGTATTTT. Translation: CSASRPPNTDTQYF.

CDR3 nucleotides: TGTGCCAGCAGTTACTCGACTAGCGGGGTCTACGAGCAGTACTTC. Translated, it gives CASSYSTSGVYEQYF. The chain combines TRBV6-2 or TRBV6-3 with TRBJ2-5; 11 nucleotides agree with TRBD2. Gene TRBJ2-7 matches the end of the DNA better, so the J call may be wrong. CDR1 and CDR2 from the germline V gene are MNHEY and SVGEGT. The CDR3 is 15 residues long.

This clonotype was observed a handful of times. The rearrangement uses TRBV10-3 and TRBJ1-2; 8 bases match TRBD1. The ends lost 2 bases at V and 12 bases at J; junction bases unmatched: 8. Germline loops: CDR1 ENHRY, CDR2 SYGVKD. CDR3 size: 13 residues. CDR3 loop: CAISEQGQASHTF. CDR3 bases: TGTGCCATCAGTGAGCAGGGACAGGCGTCCCACACCTTC.

This clonotype was picked up a small number of times. The chain combines TRBV4-1 with TRBJ2-1; a weak D match, TRBD2 (6 bases). This CDR3 is 16 amino acids long. CDR1 is MGHRA, CDR2 YSYEKL, per germline. The V end was cut by 0 bases, the J end by 3 bases, with 12 bases between. The chain's CDR3 is CASSQETRGIYNEQFF. DNA for the CDR3: TGCGCCAGCAGCCAAGAAACGCGCGGGATCTACAATGAGCAGTTCTTC.

Only a few counts were recorded for this clonotype. The chain combines TRBV7-2 with TRBJ1-2, with D perhaps matching TRBD1 (6 bases). Looked up from germline, CDR1 is SGHTA and CDR2 is FQGNSA. The CDR3 totals 15 residues. Trimming shortened V by 2 bases and J by 8 bases, and 18 bases separated the two germline ends. The CDR3: CASSLTGGRGGGYTF. The CDR3 DNA reads TGTGCCAGCAGCTTAACGGGGGGCAGGGGAGGCGGCTACACCTTC.

This clonotype was observed a few times. V gene TRBV5-1 combines with J gene TRBJ2-4; D ambiguous. V gave up 0 bases and J gave up 8 bases, with 15 bases separating them. The germline V gene has CDR1 SGHRS and CDR2 YFSETQ. The CDR3 length is 15 residues. This CDR3 reads CASSLGDVGVDIQYF. The DNA of the CDR3 is TGCGCCAGCAGCTTGGGTGACGTCGGAGTAGACATTCAGTACTTC.

The chain employs TRBV5-1 and TRBJ1-1; weak D call: TRBD1 (5 bases). The CDR3 runs to 14 residues. Trimming took 6 bases from V and 1 from J, leaving 13 bases between them. CDR1 and CDR2 from the germline V gene are SGHRS and YFSETQ. The CDR3 DNA is TGCGCCAGCACCCTGGGGAGGGGGAACACTGAAGCTTTCTTT. Protein product: CASTLGRGNTEAFF.